This TCR beta chain comes out of a study of blood T cell repertoires in COVID-19. Overall study context: The cDNA or gDNA used as material had been derived from T cells, B-cell-depleted T cells, or PBMCs.

Original processing notes: Cell counts per sample came from amplifying reference gene primers. Generated by immunoSEQ multiplex PCR, the TCRdb table keeps only in-frame clones and is missing some. That table is the source of V, J and clone size, and D and trimming were worked out from the DNA. The data contain tens of thousands of clones, 87% of them singletons. CDR1 and CDR2 from the germline V gene are SGDLS and YYNGEE. CDR3 size: 15 residues. V lost 4 bases and J lost 3; bases outside the gene matches: 10. Material: peripheral blood. The genes are TRBV9 and TRBJ2-7; 7 nucleotides agree with TRBD2. This sequence was found in a woman older than 75 with acute or convalescent COVID-19. The CDR3 region is CASSPRSGMDYEQYF. In nucleotides, the CDR3 is TGTGCCAGCAGCCCCCGGAGCGGGATGGACTACGAGCAGTACTTC.